This is a list of T cell receptor beta chains from one sample in a study of technical replicates of blood from a few donors. Profiled with immunoSEQ multiplex PCR; TCRdb holds only in-frame clones, not every one. This table has around 76,000 clones, 92% appearing once. Material: T cells isolated from PBMCs. Source of these receptors: a human donor in good health. The CDR3 runs from the conserved cysteine through the conserved F or W. Fields, in order: clone size, J gene, V gene, D gene, CDR3 protein, CDR3 DNA. D genes are given only for firm matches. Size tells how often a clone was seen (once, few, many) or the class of an expanded clone, and some rows leave it out.

size: .; J: TRBJ1-3; V: TRBV5-1; D: .; CDR3: CASSLNGAGGNTIYF; DNA: TGCGCCAGCAGCTTGAATGGGGCCGGTGGAAACACCATATATTTT
size: .; J: TRBJ1-4; V: TRBV5-4; D: TRBD1; CDR3: CASSLAGGNEKLFF; DNA: TGTGCCAGCAGCTTGGCAGGGGGAAATGAAAAACTGTTTTTT
size: .; J: TRBJ1-4; V: TRBV27; D: .; CDR3: CASSFNRNEKLFF; DNA: TGTGCCAGCAGTTTTAACAGGAATGAAAAACTGTTTTTT
size: .; J: TRBJ2-5; V: TRBV6-6; D: TRBD2; CDR3: CASRGGLETQYF; DNA: TGTGCTTCACGGGGAGGGCTGGAGACCCAGTACTTC
size: .; J: TRBJ2-3; V: TRBV5-1; D: TRBD2; CDR3: CASSLTSDDTQYF; DNA: TGCGCCAGCAGCCTGACTAGCGACGATACGCAGTATTTT
size: .; J: TRBJ1-5; V: TRBV5-1; D: .; CDR3: CASSLAGLPYSNQPQHF; DNA: TGCGCCAGCAGCTTGGCGGGACTACCCTATAGCAATCAGCCCCAGCATTTT
size: .; J: TRBJ2-7; V: TRBV5-6; D: TRBD1; CDR3: CASKNRDRDDEQYF; DNA: TGTGCCAGCAAAAACCGGGACAGGGACGACGAGCAGTACTTC
size: once; J: TRBJ2-5; V: TRBV7-9; D: TRBD2; CDR3: CASSPPATSGLRTQYF; DNA: TGTGCCAGCAGCCCTCCGGCCACTAGCGGGTTACGGACCCAGTACTTC
size: few; J: TRBJ1-5; V: TRBV13; D: .; CDR3: CASSLLNQPQHF; DNA: TGTGCCAGCAGCCTCCTGAATCAGCCCCAGCATTTT
size: .; J: TRBJ1-4; V: TRBV28; D: .; CDR3: CASSLGEIRGPNEKLFF; DNA: TGTGCCAGCAGTTTAGGAGAGATCAGGGGTCCCAATGAAAAACTGTTTTTT
size: .; J: TRBJ1-5; V: TRBV19; D: .; CDR3: CASTKQESNQPQHF; DNA: TGTGCCAGTACAAAACAGGAGAGCAATCAGCCCCAGCATTTT
size: once; J: TRBJ2-7; V: TRBV5-1; D: TRBD1; CDR3: CASRGTGIYEQYF; DNA: TGCGCCAGCAGGGGGACAGGGATCTACGAGCAGTACTTC
size: .; J: TRBJ1-5; V: TRBV5-6; D: .; CDR3: CASSLGQSNQPQHF; DNA: TGTGCCAGCAGCTTGGGGCAGAGCAATCAGCCCCAGCATTTT
size: .; J: TRBJ1-5; V: TRBV6-5; D: TRBD1; CDR3: CASSPDRGDQPQHF; DNA: TGTGCCAGCAGCCCGGACAGGGGTGATCAGCCCCAGCATTTT
size: once; J: TRBJ2-1; V: TRBV7-2; D: TRBD2; CDR3: CASSLVGTSGRGDNEQFF; DNA: TGTGCCAGCAGCTTAGTTGGGACTAGCGGGAGAGGCGACAATGAGCAGTTCTTC
size: .; J: TRBJ2-7; V: TRBV11-1; D: TRBD2; CDR3: CASSSGGSSYEQYF; DNA: TGTGCCAGCAGCTCGGGGGGAAGCTCCTACGAGCAGTACTTC
size: .; J: TRBJ2-7; V: TRBV27; D: TRBD1; CDR3: CASSSVGTGGAGRQYF; DNA: TGTGCCAGCAGTTCGGTTGGGACAGGGGGCGCAGGACGGCAGTACTTC
size: .; J: TRBJ2-2; V: TRBV6-5; D: TRBD2; CDR3: CASSLAGLDPGELFF; DNA: TGTGCCAGCAGTTTAGCGGGCCTTGATCCCGGGGAGCTGTTTTTT
size: few; J: TRBJ1-2; V: TRBV21-1; D: .; CDR3: CASSKSPTGTPGYTF; DNA: TGTGCCAGCAGCAAATCCCCGACAGGGACTCCTGGCTACACCTTC
size: few; J: TRBJ1-2; V: TRBV5-1; D: TRBD1; CDR3: CASSLVGTGPPWGYTF; DNA: TGCGCCAGCAGCTTGGTTGGGACAGGGCCCCCTTGGGGCTACACCTTC
size: .; J: TRBJ2-7; V: TRBV6-5; D: TRBD2; CDR3: CASSYSAGPLEQYF; DNA: TGTGCCAGCAGTTACTCAGCGGGGCCATTGGAGCAGTACTTC
size: .; J: TRBJ2-7; V: TRBV27; D: TRBD2; CDR3: CASSVAGGPYEQYF; DNA: TGTGCCAGCAGCGTAGCGGGAGGCCCTTACGAGCAGTACTTC